The clone carrying this T cell receptor beta chain was detected ten times or more. Its specificity is not known. The record originates from a study of CD8 T cells in ankylosing spondylitis. Study-wide findings and caveats: Within peripheral blood, clones linked to disease were CD8+ and relatively rare. Disease-linked clones reportedly showed significant enrichment in matched ankylosing spondylitis synovial fluid. A motif of fewer than ten highly homologous TCR beta variants was seen as apparently characteristic of ankylosing spondylitis blood.

TCRdb re-called the 5' RACE reads with MiXCR, one entry per CDR3 protein. Counted here are some 180,000 distinct CDR3 sequences, roughly 18% occurring once; the ten biggest clones make up roughly 4.5%. V lost 2 bases, J lost 0 bases, and 3 bases stayed unmatched. The germline V gene encodes CDR1 LGHDT and CDR2 YNNKEL (reference sequence). The CDR3 sequence is 15 residues long. Source material: blood, either unsorted or a sorted T cell fraction (not recorded which). The clonotype originates from a male donor aged 10 to 35 with ankylosing spondylitis or in good health (not recorded which). The chain combines TRBV3-1 with TRBJ1-1; 7 bases match TRBD1. This CDR3 reads CASSQSQGMNTEAFF. CDR3 DNA: TGTGCCAGCAGCCAATCACAGGGGATGAACACTGAAGCTTTCTTT.